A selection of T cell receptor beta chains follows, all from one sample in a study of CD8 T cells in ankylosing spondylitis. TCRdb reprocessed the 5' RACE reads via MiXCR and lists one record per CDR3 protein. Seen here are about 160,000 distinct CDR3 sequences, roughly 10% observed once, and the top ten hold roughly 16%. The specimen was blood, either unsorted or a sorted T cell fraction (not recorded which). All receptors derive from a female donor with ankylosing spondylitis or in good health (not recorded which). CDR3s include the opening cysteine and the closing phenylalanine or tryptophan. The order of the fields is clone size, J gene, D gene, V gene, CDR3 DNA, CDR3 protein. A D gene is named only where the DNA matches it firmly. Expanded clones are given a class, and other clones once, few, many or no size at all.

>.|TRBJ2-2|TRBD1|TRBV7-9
TGTGCCAGCAGTCTTACAGGGGGTCTCACCGGGGAGCTGTTTTTT
CASSLTGGLTGELFF
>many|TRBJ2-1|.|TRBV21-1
TGTGCCAGCAGCAAAGGGGGAGTGGGTGGCAATGAGCAGTTCTTC
CASSKGGVGGNEQFF
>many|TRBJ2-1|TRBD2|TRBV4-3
TGCGCCAGCAGCCAAGACGGCGGGACTATATACAATGAGCAGTTCTTC
CASSQDGGTIYNEQFF
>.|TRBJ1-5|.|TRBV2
TGTGCCAGCAAGATGGGGAGCAATCAGCCCCAGCATTTT
CASKMGSNQPQHF
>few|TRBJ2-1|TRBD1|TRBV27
TGTGCCAGCAGTCCAGAGACAGGGAGAGCCTACAATGAGCAGTTCTTC
CASSPETGRAYNEQFF
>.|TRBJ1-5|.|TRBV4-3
TGCGCCAGCAGCCAGGGAGATAACTTCCAGCCCCAGCATTTT
CASSQGDNFQPQHF
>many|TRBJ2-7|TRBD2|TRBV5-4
TGTGCCAGCAGTCCCTCGGGGGGAGAGCAGTACTTC
CASSPSGGEQYF
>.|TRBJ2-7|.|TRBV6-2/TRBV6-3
TGTGCCAGCAGCCGAGGACTCTTAACCTACGAGCAGTACTTC
CASSRGLLTYEQYF
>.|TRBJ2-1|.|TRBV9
TGTGCCAGCAGCGTAGACTACCAGTACAATGAGCAGTTCTTC
CASSVDYQYNEQFF
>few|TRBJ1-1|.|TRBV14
TGTGCCAGTAGCCAAGATCTCGAATTGGGTGAAGCTTTCTTT
CASSQDLELGEAFF
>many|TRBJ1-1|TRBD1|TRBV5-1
TGCGCCAGCAGCTCAGGGGGGATGAACACTGAAGCTTTCTTT
CASSSGGMNTEAFF
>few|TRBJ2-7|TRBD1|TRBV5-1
TGCGCCAGCAGCTGGACAGGGGGCAACGAGCAGTACTTC
CASSWTGGNEQYF
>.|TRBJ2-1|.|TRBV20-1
TGCAGTGCTAGCACTAGATGGCGGATCAATGAGCAGTTCTTC
CSASTRWRINEQFF
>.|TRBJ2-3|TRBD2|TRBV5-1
TGCGCCAGCAGTCGGACTAGCGGGAGACCCCTCGCAGATACGCAGTATTTT
CASSRTSGRPLADTQYF
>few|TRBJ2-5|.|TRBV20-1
TGCAGTGCTAGAGATGGGACTGAGACCCAGTACTTC
CSARDGTETQYF
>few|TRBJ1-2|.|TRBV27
TGTGCCAGCAAGCAGGGTGACGGCTACACCTTC
CASKQGDGYTF
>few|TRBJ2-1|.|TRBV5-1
TGCGCCAGCAGCGCTTCCTTAGCGACCGTCTCCTACAATGAGCAGTTCTTC
CASSASLATVSYNEQFF
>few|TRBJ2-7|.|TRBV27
TGTGCCAGCAGTCCACGGGGGACAATCTACGAGCAGTACTTC
CASSPRGTIYEQYF
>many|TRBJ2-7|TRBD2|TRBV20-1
TGCAGTGCTAGAGATCTTCTAGCGGGATCTTACGAGCAGTACTTC
CSARDLLAGSYEQYF
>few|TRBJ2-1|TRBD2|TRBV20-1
TGCAGTGCTAGATGGGGGGGTGGACAGAACAGCGGGAGGGCCTTTAATGAGCAGTTCTTC
CSARWGGGQNSGRAFNEQFF
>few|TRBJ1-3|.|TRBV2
TGTGCCAGCAGTCCCCGTGGGGGGACTGGAAACACCATATATTTT
CASSPRGGTGNTIYF
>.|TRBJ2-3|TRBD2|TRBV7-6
TGTGCCAGCACACGTCAAGGGGGGGGACTAGCGGGACCAGATACGCAGTATTTT
CASTRQGGGLAGPDTQYF
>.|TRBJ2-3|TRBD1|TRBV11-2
TGTGCCAGCAGCTTACCCGGGACAGCGAAAATAGTCGATACGCAGTATTTT
CASSLPGTAKIVDTQYF
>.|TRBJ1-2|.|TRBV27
TGTGCCAGCAGTTTGAGTGGGGTTCGTGGCTACACCTTC
CASSLSGVRGYTF
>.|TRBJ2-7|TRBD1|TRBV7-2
TGTGCCAGCAGCTTAGATAGGGGGCTACCCTACGAGCAGTACTTC
CASSLDRGLPYEQYF
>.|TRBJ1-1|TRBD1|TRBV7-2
TGTGCCAGCAGCCTCCGGGACAGAGACATGAACACTGAAGCTTTCTTT
CASSLRDRDMNTEAFF
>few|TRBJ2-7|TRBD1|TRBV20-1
TGCAGTGCGCCCCGGGACAGGGTGCTCTACGAGCAGTACTTC
CSAPRDRVLYEQYF
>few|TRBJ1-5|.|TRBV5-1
TGCGCCAGCAGTCCAAGGGACTTTAGAGAGCCCCAGCATTTT
CASSPRDFREPQHF
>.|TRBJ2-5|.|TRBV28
TGTGCCAGCAGTTTAGACGACAGGGACTTCCGAGAGACCCAGTACTTC
CASSLDDRDFRETQYF
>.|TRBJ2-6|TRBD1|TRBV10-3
TGTGCCTCATTCAAGGGGACAGGATCCTCTGGGGCCAACGTCCTGACTTTC
CASFKGTGSSGANVLTF
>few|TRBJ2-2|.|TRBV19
TGTGCCAGTAGTATTTCTAACGCCGGGGAGCTGTTTTTT
CASSISNAGELFF
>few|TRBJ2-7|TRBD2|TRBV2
TGTGCCAGCTCGGTAGCGGGAGACTACGAGCAGTACTTC
CASSVAGDYEQYF
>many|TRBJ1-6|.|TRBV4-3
TGCGCCAGCAGCCAAGATCGGGGGGGCTATAATTCACCCCTCCACTTT
CASSQDRGGYNSPLHF
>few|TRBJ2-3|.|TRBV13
TGTGCCAGCAGCTCTTGGGAGGGCACAGATACGCAGTATTTT
CASSSWEGTDTQYF
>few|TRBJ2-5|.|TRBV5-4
TGTGCCAGCAGCTTGAGGATTGGGGCACAAGAGACCCAGTACTTC
CASSLRIGAQETQYF
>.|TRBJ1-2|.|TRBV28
TGTGCCAGCAGTGAGGAGGGTGGCGGTAAAGCTAACTATGGCTACACCTTC
CASSEEGGGKANYGYTF
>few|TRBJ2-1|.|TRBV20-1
TGCAGTGCTAGCCCAGCAGCTACCTACAATGAGCAGTTCTTC
CSASPAATYNEQFF
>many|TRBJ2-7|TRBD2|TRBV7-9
TGTGCCAGCAGCCCTACTAGCGGACCCTACGAGCAGTACTTC
CASSPTSGPYEQYF
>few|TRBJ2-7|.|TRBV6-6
TGTGCCAGCAGTTACTTCGACGAGCAGTACTTC
CASSYFDEQYF
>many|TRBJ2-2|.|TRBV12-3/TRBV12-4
TGTGCCAGCAGTTTAGGGGCGGACACCGGGGAGCTGTTTTTT
CASSLGADTGELFF
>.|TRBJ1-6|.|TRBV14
TGTGCCAGCAGCCAAGGGTATAATTCACCCCTCCACTTT
CASSQGYNSPLHF
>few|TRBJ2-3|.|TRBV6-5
TGTGCCAGCAGTTACTCGAGAGGGAACCCAGATACGCAGTATTTT
CASSYSRGNPDTQYF
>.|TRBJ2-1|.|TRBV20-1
TGCAGTGCAAGAAAGGAGGGGGGCTCCTACAATGAGCAGTTCTTC
CSARKEGGSYNEQFF
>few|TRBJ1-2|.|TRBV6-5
TGTGCCAGCAGTTATTCAGGGCAGGGGGGCTACACCTTC
CASSYSGQGGYTF
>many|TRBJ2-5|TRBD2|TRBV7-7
TGTGCTAGCAGCTTATTTCGAGCGGGAGGGCACGAGACCCAGTACTTC
CASSLFRAGGHETQYF